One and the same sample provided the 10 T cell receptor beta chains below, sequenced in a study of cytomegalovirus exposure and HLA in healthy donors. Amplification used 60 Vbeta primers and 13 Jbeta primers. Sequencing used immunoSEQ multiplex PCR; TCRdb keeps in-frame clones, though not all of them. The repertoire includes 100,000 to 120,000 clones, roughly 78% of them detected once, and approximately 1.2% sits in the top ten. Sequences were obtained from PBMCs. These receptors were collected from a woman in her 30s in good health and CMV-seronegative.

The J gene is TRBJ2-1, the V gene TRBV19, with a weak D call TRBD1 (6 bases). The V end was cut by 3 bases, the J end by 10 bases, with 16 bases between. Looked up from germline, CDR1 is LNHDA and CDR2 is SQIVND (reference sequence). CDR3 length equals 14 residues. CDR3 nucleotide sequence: TGTGCCAGTAGTATGTTGGGGGCGAGAAGGGAGCAGTTCTTC. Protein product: CASSMLGARREQFF.

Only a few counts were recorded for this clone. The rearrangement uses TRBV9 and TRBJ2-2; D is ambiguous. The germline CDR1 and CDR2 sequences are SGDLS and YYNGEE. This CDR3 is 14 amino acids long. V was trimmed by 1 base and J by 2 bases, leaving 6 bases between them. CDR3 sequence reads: CASSVNTNTGELFF. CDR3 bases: TGTGCCAGCAGCGTAAATACTAACACCGGGGAGCTGTTTTTT. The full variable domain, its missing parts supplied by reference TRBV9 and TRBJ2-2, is DSGVTQTPKHLITATGQRVTLRCSPRSGDLSVYWYQQSLDQGLQFLIQYYNGEERAKGNILERFSAQQFPDLHSELNLSSLELGDSALYFCASSVNTNTGELFFGEGSRLTVL.

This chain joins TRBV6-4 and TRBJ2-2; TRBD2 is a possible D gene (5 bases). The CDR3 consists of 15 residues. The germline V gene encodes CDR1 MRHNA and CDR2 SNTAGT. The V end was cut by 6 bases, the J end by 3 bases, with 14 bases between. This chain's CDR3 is CASSPGLEHTGELFF. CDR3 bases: TGTGCCAGCAGCCCGGGATTGGAGCACACCGGGGAGCTGTTTTTT.

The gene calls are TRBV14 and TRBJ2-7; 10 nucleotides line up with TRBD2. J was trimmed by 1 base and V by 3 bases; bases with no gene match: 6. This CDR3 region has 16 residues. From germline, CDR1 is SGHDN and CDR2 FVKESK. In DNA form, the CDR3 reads TGTGCCAGCAGCCACCCAGGACTAGCGGATTCCTACGAGCAGTACTTC. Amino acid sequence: CASSHPGLADSYEQYF.

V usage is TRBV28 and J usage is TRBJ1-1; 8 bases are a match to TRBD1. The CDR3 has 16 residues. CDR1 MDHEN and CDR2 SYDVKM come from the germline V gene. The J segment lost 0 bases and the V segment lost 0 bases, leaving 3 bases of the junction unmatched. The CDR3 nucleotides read TGTGCCAGCAGTTTATGGGACAGGGTCATGAACACTGAAGCTTTCTTT. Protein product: CASSLWDRVMNTEAFF.

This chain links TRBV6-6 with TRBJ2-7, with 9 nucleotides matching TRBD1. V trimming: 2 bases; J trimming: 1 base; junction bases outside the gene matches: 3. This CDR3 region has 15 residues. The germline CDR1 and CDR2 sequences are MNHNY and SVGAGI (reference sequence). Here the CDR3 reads CASSYAGTGSYEQYF. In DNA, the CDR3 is TGTGCCAGCAGTTACGCCGGGACAGGGTCCTACGAGCAGTACTTC.

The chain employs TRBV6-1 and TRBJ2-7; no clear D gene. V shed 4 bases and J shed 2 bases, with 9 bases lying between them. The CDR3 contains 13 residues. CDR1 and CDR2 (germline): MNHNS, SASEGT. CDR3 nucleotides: TGTGCCAGCAGTGCACTTATAGCCTACGAGCAGTACTTC. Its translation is CASSALIAYEQYF.

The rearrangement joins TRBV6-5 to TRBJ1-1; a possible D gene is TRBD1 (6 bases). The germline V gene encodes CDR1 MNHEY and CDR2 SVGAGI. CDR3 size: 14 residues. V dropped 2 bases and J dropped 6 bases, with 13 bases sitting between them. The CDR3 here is CASSYVSGGSEAFF. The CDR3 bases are TGTGCCAGCAGTTACGTCAGTGGGGGCTCTGAAGCTTTCTTT.

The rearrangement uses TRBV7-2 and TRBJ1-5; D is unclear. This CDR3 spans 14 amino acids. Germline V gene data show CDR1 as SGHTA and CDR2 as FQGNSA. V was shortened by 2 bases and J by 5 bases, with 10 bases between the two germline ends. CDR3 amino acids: CASSLPNRDQPQHF. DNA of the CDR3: TGTGCCAGCAGCTTACCAAACAGAGATCAGCCCCAGCATTTT.

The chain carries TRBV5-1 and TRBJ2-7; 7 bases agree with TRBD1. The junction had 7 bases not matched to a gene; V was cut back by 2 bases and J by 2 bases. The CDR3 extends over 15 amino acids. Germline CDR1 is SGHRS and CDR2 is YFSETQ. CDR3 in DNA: TGCGCCAGCAGCTTTAGTCGGGACAGAGCCTACGAGCAGTACTTC. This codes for CASSFSRDRAYEQYF.